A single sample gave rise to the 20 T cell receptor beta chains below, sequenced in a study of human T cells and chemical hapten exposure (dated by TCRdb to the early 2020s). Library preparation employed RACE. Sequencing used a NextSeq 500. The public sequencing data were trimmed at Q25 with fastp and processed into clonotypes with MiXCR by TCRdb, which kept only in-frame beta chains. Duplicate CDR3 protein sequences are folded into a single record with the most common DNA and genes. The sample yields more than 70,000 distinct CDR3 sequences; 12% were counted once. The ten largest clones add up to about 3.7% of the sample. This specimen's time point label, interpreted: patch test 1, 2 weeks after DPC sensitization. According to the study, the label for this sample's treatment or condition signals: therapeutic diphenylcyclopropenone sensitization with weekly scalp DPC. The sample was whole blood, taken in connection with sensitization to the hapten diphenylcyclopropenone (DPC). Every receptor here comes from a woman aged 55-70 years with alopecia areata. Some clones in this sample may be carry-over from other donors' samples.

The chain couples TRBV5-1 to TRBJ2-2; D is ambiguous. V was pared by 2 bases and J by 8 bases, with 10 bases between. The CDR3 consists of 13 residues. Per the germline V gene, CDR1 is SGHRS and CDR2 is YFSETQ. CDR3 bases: TGCGCCAGCAGCTTCACAGCACCAGGGGAGCTGTTTTTT. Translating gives CASSFTAPGELFF.

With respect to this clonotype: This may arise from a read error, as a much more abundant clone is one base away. The DNA of the CDR3 is TGTGCCAGCAGTTTAGCGCTGGCTAACGGACAGCCCCAGCATTTT. Encoded protein: CASSLALANGQPQHF. The chain carries TRBV12-3 or TRBV12-4 and TRBJ1-5; unclear D gene. The CDR3 extends over 15 amino acids. V lost 0 bases to trimming and J lost 7 bases, with 13 bases between them.

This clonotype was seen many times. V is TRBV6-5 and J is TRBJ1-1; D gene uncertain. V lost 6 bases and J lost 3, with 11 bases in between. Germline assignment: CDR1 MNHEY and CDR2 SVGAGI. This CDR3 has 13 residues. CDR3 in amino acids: CASSHGVDTEAFF. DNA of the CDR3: TGTGCCAGCAGCCACGGGGTGGACACTGAAGCTTTCTTT.

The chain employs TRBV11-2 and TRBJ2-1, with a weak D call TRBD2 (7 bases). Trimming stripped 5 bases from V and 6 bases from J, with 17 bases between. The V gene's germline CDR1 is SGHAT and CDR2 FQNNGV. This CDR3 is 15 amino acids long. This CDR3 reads CASSPGGLRVNEQFF. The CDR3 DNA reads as TGTGCCAGCAGCCCCGGGGGGCTACGGGTCAATGAGCAGTTCTTC.

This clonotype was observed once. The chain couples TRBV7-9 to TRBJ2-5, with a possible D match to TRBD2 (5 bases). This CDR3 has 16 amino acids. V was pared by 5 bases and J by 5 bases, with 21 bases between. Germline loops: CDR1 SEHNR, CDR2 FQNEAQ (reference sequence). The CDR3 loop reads CASSPPPGSRRETQYF. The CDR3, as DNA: TGTGCCAGCAGCCCGCCCCCGGGGTCAAGGAGGGAGACCCAGTACTTC.

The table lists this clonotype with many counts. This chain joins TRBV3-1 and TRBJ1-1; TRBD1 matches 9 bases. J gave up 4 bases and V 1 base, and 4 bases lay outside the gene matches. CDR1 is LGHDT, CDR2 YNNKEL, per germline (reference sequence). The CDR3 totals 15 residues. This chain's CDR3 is CASSQGGQGITEAFF. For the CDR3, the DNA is TGTGCCAGCAGCCAAGGGGGACAGGGTATCACTGAAGCTTTCTTT.

The CDR3 spells CASRRQVEQYF. DNA for the CDR3: TGTGCCAGCAGGAGACAGGTCGAGCAGTACTTC. The rearrangement uses TRBV6-6 and TRBJ2-7; possibly TRBD1 for D (6 bases). The CDR3 is 11 amino acids. Trimming took off 6 bases at V and 6 bases at J, with 9 bases between the two ends. CDR1 is MNHNY, CDR2 SVGAGI, per germline (reference sequence).

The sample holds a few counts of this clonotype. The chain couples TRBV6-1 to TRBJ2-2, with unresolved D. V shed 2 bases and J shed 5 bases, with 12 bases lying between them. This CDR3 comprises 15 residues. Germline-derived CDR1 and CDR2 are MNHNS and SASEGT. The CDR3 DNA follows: TGTGCCAGCAGTGAACGCGCCTTAGGTACCGGGGAGCTGTTTTTT. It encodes CASSERALGTGELFF.

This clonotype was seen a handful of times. CDR3 sequence (DNA): TGCAGTGCTAGCGGGGGACAGGGGAGGACAGATACGCAGTATTTT. Residues: CSASGGQGRTDTQYF. V is TRBV20-1 and J is TRBJ2-3; 10 bases line up with TRBD1. V trimming: 3 bases; J trimming: 3 bases; junction bases outside the gene matches: 6. The CDR3 loop spans 15 amino acids. Germline values: CDR1 DFQATT, CDR2 SNEGSKA (reference sequence).

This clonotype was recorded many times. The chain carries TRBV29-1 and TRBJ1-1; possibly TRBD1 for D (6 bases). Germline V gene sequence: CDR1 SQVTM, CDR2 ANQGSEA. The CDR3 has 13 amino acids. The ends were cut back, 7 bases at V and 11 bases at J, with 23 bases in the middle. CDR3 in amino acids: CSALDGGGQRAFF. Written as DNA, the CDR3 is TGCAGCGCCCTTGACGGGGGCGGACAACGTGCTTTCTTT.

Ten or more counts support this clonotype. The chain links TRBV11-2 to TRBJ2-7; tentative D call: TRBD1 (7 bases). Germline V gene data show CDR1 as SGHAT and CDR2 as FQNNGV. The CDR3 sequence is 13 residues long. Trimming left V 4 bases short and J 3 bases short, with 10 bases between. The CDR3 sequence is CASSWQGGYEQYF. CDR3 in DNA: TGTGCCAGCAGCTGGCAGGGGGGCTACGAGCAGTACTTC. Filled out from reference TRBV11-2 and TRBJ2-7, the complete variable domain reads EAGVAQSPRYKIIEKRQSVAFWCNPISGHATLYWYQQILGQGPKLLIQFQNNGVVDDSQLPKDRFSAERLKGVDSTLKIQPAKLEDSAVYLCASSWQGGYEQYFGPGTRLTVT.

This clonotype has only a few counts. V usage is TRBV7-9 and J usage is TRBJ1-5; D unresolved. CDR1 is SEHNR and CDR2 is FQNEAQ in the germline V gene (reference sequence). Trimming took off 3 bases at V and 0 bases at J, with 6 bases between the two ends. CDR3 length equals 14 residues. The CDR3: CASSLEDSNQPQHF. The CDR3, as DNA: TGTGCCAGCAGCTTGGAGGATAGCAATCAGCCCCAGCATTTT.

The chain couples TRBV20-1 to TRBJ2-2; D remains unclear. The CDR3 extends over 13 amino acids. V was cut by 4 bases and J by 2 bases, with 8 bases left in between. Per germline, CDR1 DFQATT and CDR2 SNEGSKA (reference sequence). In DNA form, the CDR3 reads TGCAGTGCTATTTGGGGTAACACCGGGGAGCTGTTTTTT. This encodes CSAIWGNTGELFF.

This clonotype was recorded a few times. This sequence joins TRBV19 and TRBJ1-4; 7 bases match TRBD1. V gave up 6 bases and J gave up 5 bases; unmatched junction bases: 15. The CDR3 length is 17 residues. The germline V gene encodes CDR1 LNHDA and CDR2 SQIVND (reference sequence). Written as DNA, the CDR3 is TGTGCCAGTAGCGCCCCGGTCCGGACAGGCACGAATGAAAAACTGTTTTTT. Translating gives CASSAPVRTGTNEKLFF.

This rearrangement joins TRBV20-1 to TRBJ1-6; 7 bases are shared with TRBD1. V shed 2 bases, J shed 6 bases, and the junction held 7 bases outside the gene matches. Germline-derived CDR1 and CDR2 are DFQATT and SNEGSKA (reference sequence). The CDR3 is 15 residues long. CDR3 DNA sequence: TGCAGTGCTAGACCGGGACAGACCACTAATTCACCCCTCCACTTT. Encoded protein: CSARPGQTTNSPLHF.

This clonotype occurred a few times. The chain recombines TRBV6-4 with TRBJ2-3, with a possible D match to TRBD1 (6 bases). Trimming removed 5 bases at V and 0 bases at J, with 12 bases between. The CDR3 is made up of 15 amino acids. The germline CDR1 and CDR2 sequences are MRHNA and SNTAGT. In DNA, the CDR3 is TGTGCCAGCAGTTCACAGGGTTCTAGCACAGATACGCAGTATTTT. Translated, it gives CASSSQGSSTDTQYF.

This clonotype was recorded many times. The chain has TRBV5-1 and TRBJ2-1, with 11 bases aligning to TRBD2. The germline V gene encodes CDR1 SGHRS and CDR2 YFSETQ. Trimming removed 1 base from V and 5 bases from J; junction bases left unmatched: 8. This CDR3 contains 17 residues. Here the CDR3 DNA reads TGCGCCAGCAGCTTGTCGATACTAGCGGGGGAGAACAATGAGCAGTTCTTC. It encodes CASSLSILAGENNEQFF.

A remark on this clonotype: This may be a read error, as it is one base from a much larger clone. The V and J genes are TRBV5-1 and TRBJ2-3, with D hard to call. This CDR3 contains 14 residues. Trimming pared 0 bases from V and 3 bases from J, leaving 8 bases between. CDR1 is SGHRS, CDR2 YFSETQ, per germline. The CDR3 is CASSLGNITDTQYF. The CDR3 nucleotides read TGCGCCAGCAGCTTGGGCAACATAACAGATACGCAGTATTTT.

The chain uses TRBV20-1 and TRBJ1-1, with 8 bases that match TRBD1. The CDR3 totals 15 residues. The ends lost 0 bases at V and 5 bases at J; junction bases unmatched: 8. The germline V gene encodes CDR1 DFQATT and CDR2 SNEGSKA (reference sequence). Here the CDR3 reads CSARDFRGRVTEAFF. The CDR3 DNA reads TGCAGTGCTAGAGATTTCAGGGGGCGGGTTACTGAAGCTTTCTTT.

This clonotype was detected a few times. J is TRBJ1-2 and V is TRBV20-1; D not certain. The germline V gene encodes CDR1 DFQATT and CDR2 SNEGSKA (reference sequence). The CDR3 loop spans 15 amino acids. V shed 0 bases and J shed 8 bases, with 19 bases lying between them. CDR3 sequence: CSAREYNRPIRGYTF. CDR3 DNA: TGCAGTGCTAGAGAGTATAATCGGCCCATTCGGGGCTACACCTTC.